The TCR beta chain under discussion was sequenced for a study of T cell changes during pregnancy in multiple sclerosis. The method was immunoSEQ multiplex PCR; TCRdb's version includes in-frame clones alone and lacks a portion of them. Of roughly 57,000 clones in the sample, roughly 94% were seen once. Deletions cut 7 bases from V and 5 bases from J, with 14 bases between. The CDR3 runs 13 residues. Germline V gene sequence: CDR1 LNHDA, CDR2 SQIVND (reference sequence). Material: CD8+ T cells from peripheral blood mononuclear cells, obtained after pregnancy. The TCR was taken from a female donor with multiple sclerosis, enrolled in a pregnancy study. The V gene is TRBV19, the J gene TRBJ1-2; D gene unclear. CDR3 residues: CASTPSPLYGYTF. The CDR3 DNA sequence: TGTGCCAGTACTCCCTCCCCTCTGTATGGCTACACCTTC.